In this sample, the clone carrying this T cell receptor (beta chain) turned up many times. The time point here: persistent/refractory GD, antithyroid drugs over 5 years with positive TRAb. The TCR library was made from RNA that had been extracted from PBMCs in TRIzol. Arm-PCR with iRepertoire HTBI primers amplified the CDR3 regions for these TCR beta libraries. TCRdb called the multiplex PCR reads again in MiXCR, with one record for every CDR3 protein. The sample lists hundreds of thousands of distinct CDR3 sequences, around 23% occurring once. CDR3 size: 17 residues. Trimming pared 5 bases from V and 0 bases from J, leaving 14 bases between. Germline V lookup: CDR1 SNHLY, CDR2 FYNNEI. These data come from a study of regulatory T cells in long-lasting Graves disease.

The chain has TRBV2 and TRBJ2-6; a possible D gene is TRBD1 (5 bases). The sample here was peripheral blood mononuclear cells (PBMCs), taken when the disease was refractory, from a patient treated with antithyroid drugs. The source is a female donor with Graves disease. CDR3: CASSRTTVSSGANVLTF. The CDR3 nucleotides are TGTGCCAGCAGTAGAACGACAGTTAGCTCTGGGGCCAACGTCCTGACTTTC.